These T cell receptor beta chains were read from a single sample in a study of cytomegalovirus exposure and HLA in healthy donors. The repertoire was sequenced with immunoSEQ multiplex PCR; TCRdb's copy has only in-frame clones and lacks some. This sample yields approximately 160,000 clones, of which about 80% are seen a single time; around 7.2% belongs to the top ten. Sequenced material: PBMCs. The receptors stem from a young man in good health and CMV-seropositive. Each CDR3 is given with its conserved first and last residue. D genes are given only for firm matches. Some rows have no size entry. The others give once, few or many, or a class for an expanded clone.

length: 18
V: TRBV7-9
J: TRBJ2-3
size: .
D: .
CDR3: CASSFDQEGGQITDTQYF
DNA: TGTGCCAGCAGCTTTGATCAAGAGGGCGGGCAAATCACAGATACGCAGTATTTT

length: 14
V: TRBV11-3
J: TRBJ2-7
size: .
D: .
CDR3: CASSSGTTSYEQYF
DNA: TGTGCCAGCAGTTCCGGGACAACCAGCTACGAGCAGTACTTC

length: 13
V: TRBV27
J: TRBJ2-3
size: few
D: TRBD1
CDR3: CASSEPGQGAQYF
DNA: TGTGCCAGCAGCGAACCGGGACAGGGAGCGCAGTATTTT

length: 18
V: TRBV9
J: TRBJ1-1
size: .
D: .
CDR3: CASSADRYGGGENTEAFF
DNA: TGTGCCAGCAGCGCCGACAGGTACGGCGGGGGAGAGAACACTGAAGCTTTCTTT

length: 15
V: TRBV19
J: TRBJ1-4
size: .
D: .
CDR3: CASSINGNVAEKLFF
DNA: TGTGCCAGTAGTATCAACGGGAATGTTGCTGAAAAACTGTTTTTT

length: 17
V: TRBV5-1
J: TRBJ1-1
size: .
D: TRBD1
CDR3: CASSLDGQGAWNTEAFF
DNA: TGCGCCAGCAGCTTGGATGGACAGGGGGCTTGGAACACTGAAGCTTTCTTT

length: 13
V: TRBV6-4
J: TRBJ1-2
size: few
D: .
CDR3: CAASRGANYGYTF
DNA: TGTGCCGCGAGTCGGGGTGCTAACTATGGCTACACCTTC

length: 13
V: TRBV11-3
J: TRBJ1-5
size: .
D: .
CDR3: CASSRDNNQPQHF
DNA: TGTGCCAGCAGCCGGGACAACAATCAGCCCCAGCATTTT

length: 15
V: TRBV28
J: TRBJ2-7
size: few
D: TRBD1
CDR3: CASSSNRGSSYEQYF
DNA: TGTGCCAGCAGTTCGAACAGGGGGAGCTCCTACGAGCAGTACTTC

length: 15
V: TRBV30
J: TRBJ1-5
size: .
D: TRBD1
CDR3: CAWSWDRGGNQPQHF
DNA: TGTGCCTGGAGTTGGGACAGGGGGGGCAATCAGCCCCAGCATTTT

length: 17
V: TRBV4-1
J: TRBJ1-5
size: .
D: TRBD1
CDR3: CASSQGTGEFSNQPQHF
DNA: TGCGCCAGCAGCCAAGGGACAGGGGAGTTTAGCAATCAGCCCCAGCATTTT

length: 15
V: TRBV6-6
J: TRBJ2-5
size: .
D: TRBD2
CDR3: CASSRTSGGQETQYF
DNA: TGTGCCAGCAGTAGGACTAGCGGGGGCCAAGAGACCCAGTACTTC

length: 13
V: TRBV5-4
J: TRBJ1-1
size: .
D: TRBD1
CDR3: CASSSNRGPEAFF
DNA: TGTGCCAGCAGCTCCAACAGGGGCCCTGAAGCTTTCTTT

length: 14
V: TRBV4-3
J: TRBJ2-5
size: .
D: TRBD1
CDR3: CASSHGTGQETQYF
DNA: TGCGCCAGCAGCCACGGGACAGGGCAAGAGACCCAGTACTTC

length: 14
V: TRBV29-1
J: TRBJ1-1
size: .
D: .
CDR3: CSVEEPTGFTEAFF
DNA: TGCAGCGTTGAAGAACCGACCGGGTTCACTGAAGCTTTCTTT

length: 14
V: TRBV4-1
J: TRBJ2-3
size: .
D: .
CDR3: CASSYGVGADTQYF
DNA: TGCGCCAGCAGCTACGGCGTGGGGGCGGATACGCAGTATTTT

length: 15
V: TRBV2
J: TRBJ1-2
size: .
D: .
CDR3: CASSATGLPNYGYTF
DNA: TGTGCCAGCAGCGCGACAGGCTTACCTAACTATGGCTACACCTTC